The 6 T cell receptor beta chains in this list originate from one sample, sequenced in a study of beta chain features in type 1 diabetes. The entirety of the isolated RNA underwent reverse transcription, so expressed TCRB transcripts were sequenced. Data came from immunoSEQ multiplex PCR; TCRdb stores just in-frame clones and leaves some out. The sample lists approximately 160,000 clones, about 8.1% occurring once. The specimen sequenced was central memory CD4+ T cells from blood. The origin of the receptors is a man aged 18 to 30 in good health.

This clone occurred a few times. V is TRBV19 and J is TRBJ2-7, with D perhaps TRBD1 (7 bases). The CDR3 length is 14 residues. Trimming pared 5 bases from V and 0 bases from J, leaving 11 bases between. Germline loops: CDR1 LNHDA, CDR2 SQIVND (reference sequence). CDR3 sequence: CASSFQGGSYEQYF. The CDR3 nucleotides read TGTGCCAGTAGTTTCCAGGGGGGCTCCTACGAGCAGTACTTC. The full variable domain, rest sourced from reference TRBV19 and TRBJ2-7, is DGGITQSPKYLFRKEGQNVTLSCEQNLNHDAMYWYRQDPGQGLRLIYYSQIVNDFQKGDIAEGYSVSREKKESFPLTVTSAQKNPTAFYLCASSFQGGSYEQYFGPGTRLTVT.

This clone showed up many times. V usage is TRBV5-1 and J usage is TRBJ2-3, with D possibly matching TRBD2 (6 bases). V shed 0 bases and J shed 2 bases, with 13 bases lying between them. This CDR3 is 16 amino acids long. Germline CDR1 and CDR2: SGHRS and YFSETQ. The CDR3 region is CASSLEGREDTDTQYF. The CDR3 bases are TGCGCCAGCAGCTTGGAAGGCAGGGAGGACACAGATACGCAGTATTTT.

The CDR3 reads CASSQDQGSGTNEKLFF. CDR3 sequence (DNA): TGCGCCAGCAGCCAAGATCAGGGATCCGGTACTAATGAAAAACTGTTTTTT. This sequence joins TRBV4-1 and TRBJ1-4, with TRBD1 as a possible D gene (5 bases). V dropped 0 bases and J dropped 2 bases, with 13 bases sitting between them. In germline, CDR1 is MGHRA, CDR2 YSYEKL. CDR3 length equals 17 residues.

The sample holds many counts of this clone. The DNA of the CDR3 is TGTGCCAGCAGTCACCATGGGACAGGGGGCGACGAGCAGTACTTC. Its protein is CASSHHGTGGDEQYF. This rearrangement joins TRBV28 to TRBJ2-7; 12 bases map to TRBD1. Germline V gives CDR1 MDHEN, CDR2 SYDVKM. J lost 5 bases, V lost 5 bases, and 7 bases had no gene match. The CDR3 is 15 amino acids.

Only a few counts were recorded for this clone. The DNA of the CDR3 is TGTGCCAGCAGCCTCACACCGGGACACTCCGAGCAGTACTTC. This sequence encodes CASSLTPGHSEQYF. This sequence joins TRBV7-3 and TRBJ2-7; D possibly corresponds to TRBD1 (6 bases). V gave up 5 bases and J gave up 6 bases, with 17 bases separating them. The length of the CDR3 is 14 residues. Germline loops: CDR1 SGHTA, CDR2 FQGTGA.

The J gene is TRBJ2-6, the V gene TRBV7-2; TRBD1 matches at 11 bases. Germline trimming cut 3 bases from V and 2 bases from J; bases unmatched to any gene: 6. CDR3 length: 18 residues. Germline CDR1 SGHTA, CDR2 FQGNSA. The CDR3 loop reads CASSFKGQGVTGANVLTF. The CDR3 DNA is TGTGCCAGCAGCTTTAAGGGACAGGGGGTGACTGGGGCCAACGTCCTGACTTTC.